This passage covers 6 T cell receptor beta chains from one sample sequenced in a study of blood T cell repertoires in COVID-19. Profiled with immunoSEQ multiplex PCR; TCRdb holds only in-frame clones, not every one. The table shows fewer than 70,000 clones, with around 87% occurring only once. The sample was peripheral blood. The source is a man in his forties with COVID-19, enrolled during active disease.

The V call is TRBV29-1, the J call TRBJ2-2; D is possibly TRBD1 (5 bases). This CDR3 comprises 13 residues. V was cut by 6 bases and J by 4 bases, with 12 bases left in between. Germline V gene lookup returns CDR1 SQVTM and CDR2 ANQGSEA. The DNA for the CDR3 is TGCAGCGTAGCAGGGATTCCCACCGGGGAGCTGTTTTTT. Translation gives CSVAGIPTGELFF.

This chain connects TRBV6-5 to TRBJ2-5; tentative D call: TRBD1 (6 bases). V was pared by 6 bases and J by 2 bases, with 16 bases between. This CDR3 is 15 amino acids long. In germline, CDR1 is MNHEY, CDR2 SVGAGI. Here the CDR3 DNA reads TGTGCCAGCAGCCGCAGTGGGGGCATACAAGAGACCCAGTACTTC. Translating it yields CASSRSGGIQETQYF.

V is TRBV7-7 and J is TRBJ2-6; TRBD1 aligns across 8 bases. Unmatched junction bases numbered 4, after V lost 5 bases and J lost 1 base. From germline, CDR1 is SSHAT and CDR2 FNYEAQ (reference sequence). The CDR3 totals 16 residues. CDR3 protein: CASSPRTGSGANVLTF. CDR3 coding DNA: TGTGCCAGCAGCCCCCGGACAGGGTCTGGGGCCAACGTCCTGACTTTC.

The chain combines TRBV6-5 with TRBJ2-6; TRBD1 is a possible D gene (6 bases). Germline CDR1 is MNHEY and CDR2 is SVGAGI. This CDR3 has 15 residues. With 11 bases removed from V and 0 bases from J, the gap between germline ends came to 14 bases. The CDR3 sequence: CAAGTSLSGANVLTF. The CDR3 DNA follows: TGTGCCGCAGGGACATCTCTCTCTGGGGCCAACGTCCTGACTTTC.

The CDR3 nucleotides read TGTGCCACCAGCGAGCAACTAGCGGGGGGGTTGGATACGCAGTATTTT. Its protein is CATSEQLAGGLDTQYF. The chain employs TRBV15 and TRBJ2-3; 13 nucleotides match TRBD2. After removal of 5 bases from V and 6 bases from J, the junction contained 8 bases not matched to a gene. CDR3 length equals 16 residues. The germline V gene encodes CDR1 LNHNV and CDR2 YYDKDF (reference sequence).

This chain uses TRBV15 with TRBJ1-5, with D perhaps matching TRBD1 (6 bases). The CDR3 runs 15 residues. CDR1 is LNHNV and CDR2 is YYDKDF in the germline V gene (reference sequence). Trimming stripped 0 bases from V and 6 bases from J, with 12 bases between. The CDR3 loop is CATSREGGRSQPQHF. The CDR3 DNA reads TGTGCCACCAGCAGAGAAGGGGGTCGGAGTCAGCCCCAGCATTTT.